This TCR beta chain was profiled in a study of post-analysis software for immune sequencing data. In the study overall: Recorded subtypes: relapsing-remitting, secondary progressive, progressive-relapsing; some patients unannotated. General observations from the study: F measure showed strong co-clustering of same-batch samples. Among several TRBV segments more frequent in patients than controls were TRBV5-6, TRBV5-1 and TRBV20-1. For normalized Chao1 diversity, multiple sclerosis patients scored significantly lower than controls did.

The CDR3 totals 12 residues. The V end lost 3 bases, the J end lost 3 bases, and 9 bases lay between the germline ends. Germline assignment: CDR1 DFQATT and CDR2 SNEGSKA (reference sequence). Tagging with unique molecular identifiers was a feature of the TCR beta cDNA libraries. Some 500,000 cDNA molecules were obtained from roughly 1 to 10 million T cells. TCRdb re-called the PCR reads through MiXCR, storing one row per CDR3 protein. The sample records about 260,000 distinct CDR3 sequences, about 40% being singletons. Of note for this clonotype: The antigen remains unidentified.

The chain couples TRBV20-1 to TRBJ2-7; D unclear. This receptor was identified in a girl aged 5-17 years with multiple sclerosis. Source material: blood. CDR3 in amino acids: CSASLSRYEQYF. The CDR3 bases are TGCAGTGCTAGCCTCAGTCGCTACGAGCAGTACTTC.